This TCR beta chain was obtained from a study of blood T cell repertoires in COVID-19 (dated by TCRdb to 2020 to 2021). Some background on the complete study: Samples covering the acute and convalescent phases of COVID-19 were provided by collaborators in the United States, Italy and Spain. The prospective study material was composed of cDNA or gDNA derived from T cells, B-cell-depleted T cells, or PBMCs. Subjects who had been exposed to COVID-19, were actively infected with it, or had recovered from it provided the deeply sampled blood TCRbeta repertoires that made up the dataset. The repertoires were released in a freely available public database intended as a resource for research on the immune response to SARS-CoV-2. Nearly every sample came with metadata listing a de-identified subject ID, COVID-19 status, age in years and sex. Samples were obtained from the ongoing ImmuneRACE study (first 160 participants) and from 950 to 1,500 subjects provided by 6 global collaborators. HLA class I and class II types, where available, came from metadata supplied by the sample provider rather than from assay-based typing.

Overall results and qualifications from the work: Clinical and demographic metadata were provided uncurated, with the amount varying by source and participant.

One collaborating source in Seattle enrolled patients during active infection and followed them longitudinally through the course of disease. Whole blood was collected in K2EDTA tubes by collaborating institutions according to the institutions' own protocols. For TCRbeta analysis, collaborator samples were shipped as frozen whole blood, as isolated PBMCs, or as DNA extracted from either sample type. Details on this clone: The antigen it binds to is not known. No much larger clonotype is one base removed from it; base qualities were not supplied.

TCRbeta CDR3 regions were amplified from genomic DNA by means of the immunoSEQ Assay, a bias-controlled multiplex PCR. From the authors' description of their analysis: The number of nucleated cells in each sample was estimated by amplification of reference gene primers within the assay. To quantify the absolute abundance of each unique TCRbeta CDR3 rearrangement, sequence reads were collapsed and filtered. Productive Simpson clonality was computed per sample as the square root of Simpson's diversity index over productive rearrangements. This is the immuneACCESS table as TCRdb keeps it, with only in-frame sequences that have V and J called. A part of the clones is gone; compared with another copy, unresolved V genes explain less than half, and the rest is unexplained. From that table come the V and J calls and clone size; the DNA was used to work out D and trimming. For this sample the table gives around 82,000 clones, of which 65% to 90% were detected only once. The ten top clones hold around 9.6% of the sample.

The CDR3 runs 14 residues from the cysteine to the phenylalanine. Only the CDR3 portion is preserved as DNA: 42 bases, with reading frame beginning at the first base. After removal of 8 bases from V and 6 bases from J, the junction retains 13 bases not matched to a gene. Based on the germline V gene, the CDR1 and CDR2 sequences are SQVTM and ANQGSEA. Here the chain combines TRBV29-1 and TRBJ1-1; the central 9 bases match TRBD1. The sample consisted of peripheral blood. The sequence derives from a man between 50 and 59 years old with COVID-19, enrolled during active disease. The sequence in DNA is TGCAGCACCCGACGGGGGACAGGGTGGTCTGAAGCTTTCTTT. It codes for CSTRRGTGWSEAFF.